The T cell receptor beta chain described here comes from a study of shared clonotypes between healthy human individuals. Study-wide points: Owing to a small donor count, the genetic and exposure-history diversity represented was limited.

On this clone: The antigen is unknown.

Germline V lookup: CDR1 LNHNV, CDR2 YYDKDF (reference sequence). The V end lost 4 bases, the J end lost 1 base, and 17 bases lay between the germline ends. The CDR3 has 16 residues. Libraries were prepared by immunoSEQ multiplex PCR; TCRdb keeps only in-frame clonotypes and omits some of them. The sample includes about 1.1 million clones, 60% to 80% of them seen just once. V and J are TRBV15 and TRBJ2-7; D may be TRBD1 or TRBD2 (5 bases each). This sequence was found in a man aged 18 to 35 in good health. Some clones in this sample may be carry-over from other donors' samples. Sequenced sample: memory CD4+ T cells from PBMCs. Indicated subset: CD45RA-negative fraction. The CDR3 protein is CATSIPSGTDSYEQYF. In DNA form, the CDR3 reads TGTGCCACCAGCATCCCCTCGGGGACGGATTCCTACGAGCAGTACTTC.